This is a list of T cell receptor beta chains from one sample in a study of Ad26.COV2.S vaccination and SARS-CoV-2 variants. Produced via immunoSEQ multiplex PCR; TCRdb's table is partial and in-frame only. Of around 370,000 clones listed, 92% are singletons. Sequences were derived from peripheral blood, sampled after recovery from COVID-19. Receptors originate from a human donor who had recovered from COVID-19. Both conserved end residues are part of each CDR3. Fields, in order: J gene, V gene, clone size, D gene, CDR3 protein, CDR3 DNA. A D gene is named only where the DNA matches it firmly. Only part of the rows carry a size: once, few, many, or a class if the clone is expanded.

J: TRBJ2-1
V: TRBV10-2
size: -
D: TRBD2
CDR3: CASSEGWAGGYNEQFF
DNA: TGCGCCAGCAGTGAGGGTTGGGCGGGGGGCTACAATGAGCAGTTCTTC

J: TRBJ1-1
V: TRBV18
size: -
D: -
CDR3: CASSPRGRNTEAFF
DNA: TGTGCCAGCTCACCCCGCGGGCGGAACACTGAAGCTTTCTTT

J: TRBJ1-1
V: TRBV25-1
size: once
D: -
CDR3: CASGPLDLLGGDAFF
DNA: TGTGCCAGCGGACCTTTAGACCTCCTTGGGGGAGATGCTTTCTTT

J: TRBJ1-2
V: TRBV5-1
size: -
D: -
CDR3: CASSLSATRGNYGYTF
DNA: TGCGCCAGCAGCTTGTCTGCGACCAGAGGAAACTATGGCTACACCTTC

J: TRBJ2-1
V: TRBV6-1
size: -
D: TRBD2
CDR3: CASSALAGGTYNEQFF
DNA: TGTGCCAGCAGTGCCTTAGCGGGGGGGACCTACAATGAGCAGTTCTTC

J: TRBJ2-3
V: TRBV2
size: -
D: -
CDR3: CASGGGNTQYF
DNA: TGTGCCAGCGGAGGGGGGAATACGCAGTATTTT

J: TRBJ2-7
V: TRBV6-4
size: -
D: -
CDR3: CASMRGTLVTYEQYF
DNA: TGTGCCAGCATGCGTGGAACGCTAGTTACCTACGAGCAGTACTTC

J: TRBJ1-6
V: TRBV5-1
size: -
D: -
CDR3: CASSLQNNSPLHF
DNA: TGCGCCAGCAGCTTACAGAATAATTCACCCCTCCACTTT

J: TRBJ1-4
V: TRBV19
size: -
D: TRBD1
CDR3: CASSQDRGEKLFF
DNA: TGTGCCAGTAGCCAGGACAGGGGTGAAAAACTGTTTTTT

J: TRBJ1-2
V: TRBV6-5
size: -
D: TRBD1
CDR3: CASTTGDSGYTF
DNA: TGTGCCAGCACCACAGGGGACTCTGGCTACACCTTC

J: TRBJ2-7
V: TRBV9
size: -
D: TRBD1
CDR3: CASSARIDRVAGEQYF
DNA: TGTGCCAGCAGCGCAAGGATCGACAGGGTGGCGGGCGAGCAGTACTTC

J: TRBJ1-6
V: TRBV2
size: -
D: -
CDR3: CASRGDLQSYNSPLHF
DNA: TGTGCCAGCAGAGGGGACTTACAATCCTATAATTCACCCCTCCACTTT

J: TRBJ1-2
V: TRBV5-1
size: -
D: -
CDR3: CASSLGNLFGPGVVGYTF
DNA: TGCGCCAGCAGCTTGGGAAATCTTTTCGGTCCAGGAGTAGTCGGCTACACCTTC

J: TRBJ2-7
V: TRBV11-2
size: -
D: TRBD1
CDR3: CASSLNRGDEQYF
DNA: TGTGCCAGCAGCTTAAACAGGGGGGACGAGCAGTACTTC

J: TRBJ2-2
V: TRBV7-2
size: -
D: TRBD2
CDR3: CASSLSGGSGGELFF
DNA: TGTGCCAGCAGCTTAAGCGGGGGGTCGGGCGGGGAGCTGTTTTTT

J: TRBJ1-1
V: TRBV2
size: -
D: -
CDR3: CASRGTYLNTEAFF
DNA: TGTGCCAGCAGGGGGACATATTTAAACACTGAAGCTTTCTTT

J: TRBJ1-1
V: TRBV7-9
size: -
D: TRBD1
CDR3: CASSDQGTGVTEAFF
DNA: TGTGCCAGCAGCGACCAGGGGACAGGGGTCACTGAAGCTTTCTTT

J: TRBJ1-1
V: TRBV10-3
size: -
D: -
CDR3: CAIRAQWDTEAFF
DNA: TGTGCCATCAGGGCTCAATGGGACACTGAAGCTTTCTTT

J: TRBJ2-2
V: TRBV6-2/TRBV6-3
size: -
D: TRBD1
CDR3: CASSPGTGGFGELFF
DNA: TGTGCCAGCAGCCCCGGGACAGGGGGTTTCGGGGAGCTGTTTTTT

J: TRBJ1-6
V: TRBV6-5
size: -
D: TRBD1
CDR3: CASSYSRDSNSPLHF
DNA: TGTGCCAGCAGTTACTCTCGGGACAGCAATTCACCCCTCCACTTT

J: TRBJ1-2
V: TRBV9
size: -
D: -
CDR3: CASSVGDRPYGYTF
DNA: TGTGCCAGCAGCGTCGGGGACCGACCCTATGGCTACACCTTC

J: TRBJ2-2
V: TRBV7-3
size: -
D: TRBD2
CDR3: CASSPIAGAITGELFF
DNA: TGTGCCAGCAGCCCCATAGCGGGGGCCATCACCGGGGAGCTGTTTTTT

J: TRBJ2-1
V: TRBV11-2
size: -
D: TRBD1
CDR3: CASTTDRDNEQFF
DNA: TGTGCCAGCACCACGGACAGGGATAATGAGCAGTTCTTC

J: TRBJ2-3
V: TRBV2
size: -
D: -
CDR3: CASSVVVTDTQYF
DNA: TGTGCCAGCAGTGTGGTGGTTACAGATACGCAGTATTTT

J: TRBJ2-1
V: TRBV24-1
size: -
D: -
CDR3: CATSRTSYNEQFF
DNA: TGTGCCACCAGTAGGACCTCCTACAATGAGCAGTTCTTC

J: TRBJ1-1
V: TRBV6-5
size: -
D: -
CDR3: CASASGPPGTEAFF
DNA: TGTGCCAGCGCCTCCGGCCCCCCGGGCACTGAAGCTTTCTTT

J: TRBJ1-2
V: TRBV6-5
size: -
D: -
CDR3: CASSRQDLNYGYTF
DNA: TGTGCCAGCAGTCGACAGGACCTTAACTATGGCTACACCTTC

J: TRBJ1-4
V: TRBV6-5
size: -
D: -
CDR3: CASTNRPTNEKLFF
DNA: TGTGCCAGCACTAACAGACCAACTAATGAAAAACTGTTTTTT

J: TRBJ2-1
V: TRBV7-6
size: -
D: -
CDR3: CASSPGQPPNNEQFF
DNA: TGTGCCAGCAGCCCCGGACAGCCCCCCAACAATGAGCAGTTCTTC

J: TRBJ2-5
V: TRBV5-6
size: once
D: TRBD2
CDR3: CASSLVSGGAKTQYF
DNA: TGTGCCAGCAGCTTGGTTAGCGGGGGGGCTAAGACCCAGTACTTC

J: TRBJ1-6
V: TRBV7-6
size: -
D: -
CDR3: CASKDSSYNSPLHF
DNA: TGTGCCAGCAAAGATAGCTCCTATAATTCACCCCTCCACTTT

J: TRBJ1-2
V: TRBV6-5
size: -
D: -
CDR3: CASSYSGIDYGYTF
DNA: TGTGCCAGCAGTTACTCAGGGATAGACTATGGCTACACCTTC

J: TRBJ1-1
V: TRBV5-1
size: -
D: TRBD1
CDR3: CASSYTGVDTEAFF
DNA: TGCGCCAGCAGCTATACAGGGGTTGACACTGAAGCTTTCTTT

J: TRBJ1-1
V: TRBV10-3
size: -
D: -
CDR3: CAISESLRSEAFF
DNA: TGTGCCATCAGTGAGTCCTTGAGGTCAGAAGCTTTCTTT

J: TRBJ1-3
V: TRBV11-2
size: -
D: -
CDR3: CASSLSDGAHTIYF
DNA: TGTGCCAGCAGCTTGTCGGACGGGGCACACACCATATATTTT

J: TRBJ2-1
V: TRBV9
size: -
D: -
CDR3: CASSQPTGSYYNEQFF
DNA: TGTGCCAGCTCTCAGCCTACGGGGTCCTACTACAATGAGCAGTTCTTC

J: TRBJ2-4
V: TRBV9
size: -
D: -
CDR3: CASSAGRAGGSAKNIQYF
DNA: TGTGCCAGCAGCGCAGGAAGGGCCGGGGGATCCGCCAAAAACATTCAGTACTTC

J: TRBJ1-1
V: TRBV6-5
size: -
D: TRBD1
CDR3: CASSYSRQGVTEAFF
DNA: TGTGCCAGCAGTTACTCGCGACAGGGAGTAACTGAAGCTTTCTTT

J: TRBJ2-4
V: TRBV2
size: -
D: TRBD2
CDR3: CASERGDKNIQYF
DNA: TGTGCCAGCGAGCGGGGGGACAAAAACATTCAGTACTTC

J: TRBJ1-2
V: TRBV21-1
size: -
D: -
CDR3: CARAGTSANYGYTF
DNA: TGTGCCAGGGCGGGAACAAGCGCTAACTATGGCTACACCTTC

J: TRBJ2-2
V: TRBV14
size: -
D: -
CDR3: CASSQDVNTGELFF
DNA: TGTGCCAGCAGCCAAGATGTGAACACCGGGGAGCTGTTTTTT

J: TRBJ2-1
V: TRBV20-1
size: -
D: -
CDR3: CSASRSLNFVNEQFF
DNA: TGCAGTGCTAGTCGGTCACTTAATTTCGTTAATGAGCAGTTCTTC

J: TRBJ1-4
V: TRBV6-5
size: -
D: -
CDR3: CASRDGGTLKPELFF
DNA: TGTGCCAGCAGAGACGGCGGGACATTAAAACCGGAACTGTTTTTT

J: TRBJ1-1
V: TRBV11-3
size: -
D: -
CDR3: CASSLDQNTEAFF
DNA: TGTGCCAGCAGCTTAGACCAGAACACTGAAGCTTTCTTT

J: TRBJ2-6
V: TRBV15
size: -
D: -
CDR3: CATSLVKVPLLPLSGANVLTF
DNA: TGTGCCACCAGCTTAGTCAAGGTCCCTTTACTTCCTCTCTCTGGGGCCAACGTCCTGACTTTC

J: TRBJ2-1
V: TRBV24-1
size: -
D: TRBD2
CDR3: CATSDPLAGGVNEQFF
DNA: TGTGCCACCAGTGATCCTTTAGCGGGGGGCGTAAATGAGCAGTTCTTC

J: TRBJ2-3
V: TRBV4-1
size: -
D: -
CDR3: CASSQGGGDTQYF
DNA: TGCGCCAGCAGCCAAGGAGGGGGAGATACGCAGTATTTT

J: TRBJ2-2
V: TRBV15
size: -
D: -
CDR3: CATSRAGDTGELFF
DNA: TGTGCCACCTCCCGCGCAGGGGACACCGGGGAGCTGTTTTTT

J: TRBJ1-1
V: TRBV2
size: -
D: -
CDR3: CASSEIGGNTEAFF
DNA: TGTGCCAGCAGTGAAATAGGGGGGAACACTGAAGCTTTCTTT

J: TRBJ1-2
V: TRBV7-7
size: few
D: -
CDR3: CASSLDRGANYGYTF
DNA: TGTGCCAGCAGCTTAGATCGGGGAGCTAACTATGGCTACACCTTC

J: TRBJ1-1
V: TRBV9
size: -
D: -
CDR3: CASSEGWGTEAFF
DNA: TGTGCCAGCAGCGAGGGATGGGGAACTGAAGCTTTCTTT

J: TRBJ2-5
V: TRBV11-2
size: -
D: -
CDR3: CASSLEGDTATQYF
DNA: TGTGCCAGCAGCTTAGAGGGGGACACCGCAACCCAATACTTC

J: TRBJ2-7
V: TRBV3-1/TRBV3-2
size: -
D: -
CDR3: CASSQWKAAYEQYF
DNA: TGTGCCAGCAGCCAATGGAAGGCAGCTTACGAGCAGTACTTC

J: TRBJ2-5
V: TRBV20-1
size: -
D: -
CDR3: CSASRGGGETQYF
DNA: TGCAGTGCTAGTAGAGGGGGTGGAGAGACCCAGTACTTC

J: TRBJ2-3
V: TRBV6-1
size: -
D: -
CDR3: CASSEYGIGDTQYF
DNA: TGTGCCAGCAGTGAATACGGCATCGGAGATACGCAGTATTTT